This T cell receptor (beta chain) was recovered during a study of blood T cell repertoires in COVID-19. Participants spanned ages roughly 18 to 90 years and resided in about 24 US areas. Of note for this clone: In the same sample, other DNA sequences code for this CDR3.

Per the original methods: Reference gene primer amplification yielded estimated nucleated cell counts. Here immunoSEQ multiplex PCR was the method, and the copy in TCRdb shows in-frame clones only, minus some. That table supplies the V and J calls and clone size; D and trimming were determined from the DNA. The sample comprises some 320,000 clones, over 90% of which are singletons, and 3% to 5% rests with the top ten. The source is a young woman who had been exposed to COVID-19. Sequenced material: PBMCs or T cells enriched from blood (not recorded which).

The CDR3 protein is CASSYDRNYGYTF. CDR3 in DNA: TGTGCCAGCAGTTACGACAGGAACTATGGCTACACCTTC. The rearrangement joins TRBV6-5 to TRBJ1-2; TRBD1 is a possible D gene (6 bases). The CDR3 extends over 13 amino acids. V was clipped by 2 bases and J by 2 bases, with 6 bases between them. CDR1 is MNHEY and CDR2 is SVGAGI in the germline V gene.